This passage covers 23 T cell receptor beta chains from one sample sequenced in a study of regulatory dendritic cells for organ transplantation. CFSE-labeled sorted T cells met regulatory or mature dendritic cells for around 5 days. Assay used: immunoSEQ multiplex PCR; TCRdb lists only in-frame clones, some missing. This table has more than 15,000 clones, more than 60% appearing once. The antigens for these receptors are not known. Sequenced material: memory CD4+ T cells from blood cultured with regulatory dendritic cells. Subset of the sample: CD45RO+ memory T cells. The source is a human donor in good health.

The V and J genes are TRBV7-9 and TRBJ2-7; D not certain. From germline, CDR1 is SEHNR and CDR2 FQNEAQ (reference sequence). V was shortened by 0 bases and J by 2 bases, with 2 bases between the two germline ends. The CDR3 runs 12 residues. The CDR3 protein is CASSLAPYEQYF. CDR3 DNA sequence: TGTGCCAGCAGCTTAGCCCCCTACGAGCAGTACTTC.

A note on this clone: One end of the junction fails to match germline, which may point to a read error. J is TRBJ2-7 and V is TRBV4-1; TRBD1 matches at 9 bases. The CDR3 extends over 15 amino acids. Germline CDR1 is MGHRA and CDR2 is YSYEKL. CDR3: CASSQEVDRGYEQYF. The CDR3 DNA reads TGTGCCAGCAGCCAAGAAGTGGACAGGGGCTACGAGCAGTACTTC.

This chain connects TRBV6-6 to TRBJ1-5; D unresolved. Germline values: CDR1 MNHNY, CDR2 SVGAGI (reference sequence). Trimming pared 0 bases from V and 0 bases from J, leaving 3 bases between. There are 14 residues in the CDR3. CDR3 nucleotide sequence: TGTGCCAGCAGTTACTCGTTTAGCAATCAGCCCCAGCATTTT. As protein: CASSYSFSNQPQHF.

J is TRBJ2-7 and V is TRBV4-2; 8 bases agree with TRBD1. Germline-derived CDR1 and CDR2 are LGHNA and YNFKEQ. The V gene end was trimmed by 1 base and the J gene end by 2 bases; junction bases not matched to a gene: 7. The CDR3 runs 16 residues. CDR3 amino acids: CASSQAAGQGTYEQYF. DNA for the CDR3: TGTGCCAGCAGCCAAGCCGCTGGACAGGGCACCTACGAGCAGTACTTC.

The gene calls are TRBV2 and TRBJ2-4, with no clear D. Trimming shortened V by 3 bases and J by 0 bases, and 12 bases separated the two germline ends. CDR3 size: 16 residues. Germline CDR1 reads SNHLY; CDR2 reads FYNNEI. CDR3 amino acids: CASSESGLLAKNIQYF. In nucleotides, the CDR3 is TGTGCCAGCAGTGAGAGTGGGTTACTAGCCAAAAACATTCAGTACTTC.

The genes are TRBV7-2 and TRBJ1-1; D gene unclear. Per germline, CDR1 SGHTA and CDR2 FQGNSA. The CDR3 extends over 12 amino acids. Trimming cost V 5 bases and J 7 bases, with 11 bases left between them. The CDR3 protein is CASSPRGLEAFF. CDR3 bases: TGTGCCAGCAGCCCCCGTGGGCTTGAAGCTTTCTTT.

The table lists this clone with a count of one. The rearrangement joins TRBV10-3 to TRBJ2-1, with 7 bases fitting TRBD2. The CDR3 has 15 amino acids. Germline loops: CDR1 ENHRY, CDR2 SYGVKD. V gave up 4 bases and J gave up 4 bases; unmatched junction bases: 7. The CDR3 sequence is CAISVGGGSYNEQFF. The CDR3 DNA is TGTGCCATCAGTGTGGGGGGGGGTTCATACAATGAGCAGTTCTTC.

This sequence joins TRBV7-2 and TRBJ2-7, with 7 positions matching TRBD2. CDR1 and CDR2 from the germline V gene are SGHTA and FQGNSA. The CDR3 contains 15 residues. Trimming took 5 bases from V and 1 from J; bases not matched to a gene: 8. The CDR3: CASSNREGRSYEQYF. CDR3 nucleotides: TGTGCCAGCAGCAATAGGGAGGGTAGATCCTACGAGCAGTACTTC.

The chain joins TRBV14 to TRBJ2-3; D unclear. This CDR3 is 13 amino acids long. Germline assignment: CDR1 SGHDN and CDR2 FVKESK. Trimming took off 0 bases at V and 9 bases at J, with 10 bases between the two ends. CDR3: CASSQEGLLTQYF. In nucleotides, the CDR3 is TGTGCCAGCAGCCAAGAAGGTCTTTTAACGCAGTATTTT.

V usage is TRBV28 and J usage is TRBJ2-7; 8 bases line up with TRBD1. The CDR3 has 15 amino acids. V shed 8 bases, J shed 3 bases, and the junction held 12 bases outside the gene matches. Germline V gives CDR1 MDHEN, CDR2 SYDVKM. The CDR3 DNA follows: TGTGCCAGCCTATCTCTTGGGACAGGAAACTACGAGCAGTACTTC. Translated: CASLSLGTGNYEQYF.

This chain's CDR3 is CASSYSNALAVDIQYF. In DNA form, the CDR3 reads TGTGCCAGCAGTTACTCGAATGCCCTAGCCGTGGACATTCAGTACTTC. The chain recombines TRBV6-6 with TRBJ2-4; weak D call: TRBD2 (5 bases). Looked up from germline, CDR1 is MNHNY and CDR2 is SVGAGI (reference sequence). Deletions cut 0 bases from V and 8 bases from J, with 17 bases between. This CDR3 has 16 amino acids.

The J gene is TRBJ2-3, the V gene TRBV28, with D tentatively TRBD1 (7 bases). Germline V gene lookup returns CDR1 MDHEN and CDR2 SYDVKM. V was pared by 2 bases and J by 2 bases, with 17 bases between. This CDR3 has 17 residues. CDR3 coding DNA: TGTGCCAGCAGTTTACATGGGCGGGACAGAGTCACAGATACGCAGTATTTT. Translation: CASSLHGRDRVTDTQYF.

This chain uses TRBV2 with TRBJ1-3; D is unresolved. Trimming took off 7 bases at V and 0 bases at J, with 10 bases between the two ends. This CDR3 comprises 14 residues. CDR1 is SNHLY, CDR2 FYNNEI, per germline. The DNA of the CDR3 is TGTGCCAGCAAAGGAGGGCGCTCTGGAAACACCATATATTTT. Its translation is CASKGGRSGNTIYF.

This clone was recorded only once. V and J are TRBV27 and TRBJ2-5, with D maybe TRBD1 (5 bases). Germline V gene sequence: CDR1 MNHEY, CDR2 SMNVEV (reference sequence). This CDR3 region has 13 residues. V dropped 10 bases and J dropped 0 bases, with 12 bases sitting between them. This CDR3 is CATGPTDQETQYF. CDR3 nucleotides: TGTGCCACCGGACCGACAGACCAAGAGACCCAGTACTTC.

The chain combines TRBV5-1 with TRBJ2-5, with D unclear. CDR1 and CDR2 (germline): SGHRS, YFSETQ. The CDR3 length is 13 residues. Trimming took off 1 base at V and 2 bases at J, with 6 bases between the two ends. The CDR3 nucleotides are TGCGCCAGCAGCTTGTCTGGGCAAGAGACCCAGTACTTC. The encoded protein is CASSLSGQETQYF.

V gene TRBV7-2 combines with J gene TRBJ2-2; no clear D gene. CDR1 and CDR2 from the germline V gene are SGHTA and FQGNSA. CDR3 length: 14 residues. Between the trimmed V and J ends, which lost 5 bases and 6 bases, there was a span of 13 bases. The CDR3 here is CASSPTLVAGELFF. The CDR3 DNA reads TGTGCCAGCAGCCCCACCCTAGTGGCCGGGGAGCTGTTTTTT.

V and J are TRBV7-2 and TRBJ2-7; 8 positions agree with TRBD1. Germline trimming cut 3 bases from V and 5 bases from J; bases unmatched to any gene: 3. The CDR3 is 13 residues long. CDR1 is SGHTA and CDR2 is FQGNSA in the germline V gene. The DNA of the CDR3 is TGTGCCAGCAGCTTGACAGGGGTCCACGAGCAGTACTTC. Its translation is CASSLTGVHEQYF. Full variable domain (outside the CDR3, taken from reference TRBV7-2 and TRBJ2-7): GAGVSQSPSNKVTEKGKDVELRCDPISGHTALYWYRQSLGQGLEFLIYFQGNSAPDKSGLPSDRFSAERTGGSVSTLTIQRTQQEDSAVYLCASSLTGVHEQYFGPGTRLTVT.

This sequence joins TRBV11-2 and TRBJ1-3, with no clear D. The germline V gene has CDR1 SGHAT and CDR2 FQNNGV. The V end was cut by 5 bases, the J end by 4 bases, with 18 bases between. This CDR3 comprises 16 residues. CDR3 protein: CASSPLGGESGNTIYF. For the CDR3, the DNA is TGTGCCAGCAGCCCCCTCGGCGGGGAATCCGGAAACACCATATATTTT. Combining the CDR3 with reference TRBV11-2 and TRBJ1-3 gives the whole variable domain EAGVAQSPRYKIIEKRQSVAFWCNPISGHATLYWYQQILGQGPKLLIQFQNNGVVDDSQLPKDRFSAERLKGVDSTLKIQPAKLEDSAVYLCASSPLGGESGNTIYFGEGSWLTVV.

The chain couples TRBV5-1 to TRBJ2-7; D unclear. CDR3 length: 13 amino acids. Germline V gene lookup returns CDR1 SGHRS and CDR2 YFSETQ. V was cut by 2 bases and J by 0 bases, with 6 bases left in between. The DNA of the CDR3 is TGCGCCAGCAGCTTTTGGGACTCCTACGAGCAGTACTTC. This encodes CASSFWDSYEQYF.

The chain carries TRBV18 and TRBJ2-5; 12 bases align to TRBD2. Germline trimming cut 4 bases from V and 3 bases from J; bases unmatched to any gene: 0. Germline V gives CDR1 KGHSH, CDR2 LQKENI. CDR3 length: 14 residues. CDR3 bases: TGTGCCAGCTCACGGACTAGCGGGGAAGAGACCCAGTACTTC. This encodes CASSRTSGEETQYF.

The chain combines TRBV7-2 with TRBJ2-1; D may match TRBD1 or TRBD2 (5 bases each). The CDR3 covers 14 residues. With 5 bases removed from V and 4 bases from J, the gap between germline ends came to 12 bases. Germline CDR1 and CDR2: SGHTA and FQGNSA. The CDR3 nucleotides read TGTGCCAGCAGCCACCGGGACGGATACAATGAGCAGTTCTTC. Translating gives CASSHRDGYNEQFF.

A single count supports this clone. This sequence joins TRBV5-4 and TRBJ2-7; D gene ambiguous. Deletions cut 4 bases from V and 1 base from J, with 18 bases between. From germline, CDR1 is SGHNT and CDR2 YYREEE (reference sequence). The CDR3 length is 16 residues. The CDR3 region has the DNA TGTGCCAGCAGCCGAGACCCTGGGGTTTTTTCCTACGAGCAGTACTTC. Translation: CASSRDPGVFSYEQYF.

The chain is built from TRBV10-3 and TRBJ1-2; 8 positions match TRBD1. The CDR3 sequence is 14 residues long. Trimming at V came to 7 bases and at J to 4 bases, leaving 8 bases not matched to a gene. The V gene's germline CDR1 is ENHRY and CDR2 SYGVKD. The CDR3 loop reads CAIKDRELAYGYTF. In DNA form, the CDR3 reads TGTGCCATCAAGGACAGGGAGCTGGCCTATGGCTACACCTTC.